Each of the 27 T cell receptor beta chains below was sequenced from the same sample in a study of T cells in Graves' hyperthyroidism and ophthalmopathy. TCR beta CDR3 sequences were amplified from RNA transcripts. A first-round RT-PCR of the TCR CDR3 used the HTBI primer set. TCRdb processed the multiplex PCR reads anew with MiXCR; each CDR3 protein has one entry. The top ten clones hold less than 45% of a sample with approximately 300,000 distinct CDR3 sequences, around 19% of them seen once. The sequencing sample was made of blood. The receptor set was obtained from a man between 50 and 59 years old with Graves' ophthalmopathy.

This chain joins TRBV6-1 and TRBJ1-5; D ambiguous. Per germline, CDR1 MNHNS and CDR2 SASEGT. This CDR3 is 13 amino acids long. With 2 bases removed from V and 0 bases from J, the gap between germline ends came to 2 bases. CDR3 residues: CASSEFSNQPQHF. The CDR3 DNA reads as TGTGCCAGCAGTGAATTTAGCAATCAGCCCCAGCATTTT.

A single count supports this clonotype. The chain is built from TRBV29-1 and TRBJ2-4; perhaps TRBD2 as D (7 bases). CDR3 length equals 12 residues. Germline V CDR1 and CDR2: SQVTM, ANQGSEA. The CDR3 region is CRGAGNKNIQYF. The CDR3 DNA reads as TGCCGGGGGGCGGGGAACAAAAACATTCAGTACTTC.

Ten or more counts support this clonotype. V gene TRBV11-2 combines with J gene TRBJ2-7, with 9 nucleotides matching TRBD2. The CDR3 has 13 residues. The germline V gene has CDR1 SGHAT and CDR2 FQNNGV. The junction had 8 bases not matched to a gene; V was cut back by 10 bases and J by 4 bases. CDR3 protein: CATRLAAPYEQYF. The CDR3 DNA reads as TGTGCCACTAGACTAGCGGCCCCTTACGAGCAGTACTTC.

This clonotype was seen ten or more times. The chain carries TRBV12-3 or TRBV12-4 and TRBJ2-1; 8 positions agree with TRBD2. Trimming at V came to 6 bases and at J to 4 bases, leaving 5 bases not matched to a gene. This CDR3 is built from 14 residues. The CDR3 loop is CASSPTSVYNEQFF. CDR3 nucleotide sequence: TGTGCCAGCAGCCCGACTAGCGTGTACAATGAGCAGTTCTTC.

This clonotype came up a few times. The V gene is TRBV20-1, the J gene TRBJ2-7; 8 bases are a match to TRBD2. Germline-derived CDR1 and CDR2 are DFQATT and SNEGSKA (reference sequence). The CDR3 has 19 amino acids. J was trimmed by 2 bases and V by 0 bases; bases with no gene match: 18. CDR3 coding DNA: TGCAGTGCTAGAGATCGAAAAGACAGGAGCGGGAGAAACCCCTACGAGCAGTACTTC. As protein: CSARDRKDRSGRNPYEQYF.

Many counts were recorded for this clonotype. The chain carries TRBV3-1 and TRBJ2-5; 14 bases are a match to TRBD2. Germline V lookup: CDR1 LGHDT, CDR2 YNNKEL (reference sequence). V was clipped by 6 bases and J by 4 bases; unmatched bases: 7. The CDR3 runs to 16 residues. The CDR3 nucleotides read TGTGCCAGCAGTTCCGGGACTAGCGGGAGTGGAGAGACCCAGTACTTC. As protein: CASSSGTSGSGETQYF.

Ten or more counts support this clonotype. V is TRBV27 and J is TRBJ2-1; 9 nucleotides align to TRBD1. The CDR3 runs to 17 residues. With 8 bases clipped from V and 9 bases from J, the junction kept 20 bases outside the gene matches. The germline V gene encodes CDR1 MNHEY and CDR2 SMNVEV (reference sequence). The CDR3 coding sequence is TGTGCCAGCTTTGTGTTCGCGGGACAGGGTGGTTTGGGTGAGCAGTTCTTC. Protein: CASFVFAGQGGLGEQFF.

The sample holds a few counts of this clonotype. The chain recombines TRBV12-3 or TRBV12-4 with TRBJ2-1, with D perhaps matching TRBD1 or TRBD2 (5 bases each). The CDR3 has 13 amino acids. Trimming left V 1 base short and J 5 bases short, with 6 bases between. The CDR3 region has the DNA TGTGCCAGCAGTTTAGGGGGACACAATGAGCAGTTCTTC. It yields the protein CASSLGGHNEQFF.

The sample holds a few counts of this clonotype. The J gene is TRBJ1-4, the V gene TRBV5-4; possible D gene TRBD1, 5 bases. CDR3 length: 16 residues. V was shortened by 1 base and J by 4 bases, with 14 bases between the two germline ends. CDR1 is SGHNT and CDR2 is YYREEE in the germline V gene (reference sequence). The chain's CDR3 is CASSLYLGGINEKLFF. In DNA, the CDR3 is TGTGCCAGCAGCTTGTATCTCGGGGGAATTAATGAAAAACTGTTTTTT.

This clonotype showed up many times. The chain combines TRBV11-2 with TRBJ2-3; D call uncertain. The CDR3 runs 13 residues. Trimming pared 4 bases from V and 8 bases from J, leaving 13 bases between. CDR1 is SGHAT, CDR2 FQNNGV, per germline. The CDR3 here is CASSSLAVGTQYF. The CDR3 DNA follows: TGTGCCAGCAGCTCACTGGCGGTGGGTACGCAGTATTTT.

This clonotype was counted many times. The chain links TRBV2 to TRBJ1-5, with TRBD1 identical over 8 bases. The CDR3 length is 13 residues. The V gene end was trimmed by 5 bases and the J gene end by 6 bases; junction bases not matched to a gene: 3. CDR1 SNHLY and CDR2 FYNNEI come from the germline V gene. In DNA, the CDR3 is TGTGCCAGCAGTATGGACAGGGCTCAGCCCCAGCATTTT. Amino acids: CASSMDRAQPQHF.

There are a few counts of this clonotype. V is TRBV11-2 and J is TRBJ2-2, with TRBD2 identical over 7 bases. Unmatched junction bases numbered 2, after V lost 1 base and J lost 3 bases. There are 15 residues in the CDR3. Germline V gene data show CDR1 as SGHAT and CDR2 as FQNNGV. The chain's CDR3 is CASSLGLADTGELFF. DNA for the CDR3: TGTGCCAGCAGCTTAGGACTAGCAGACACCGGGGAGCTGTTTTTT.

J is TRBJ1-1 and V is TRBV30, with D tentatively TRBD1 (6 bases). Trimming left V 5 bases short and J 8 bases short, with 15 bases between. Germline V gene sequence: CDR1 GTSNPN, CDR2 SVGIG (reference sequence). This CDR3 contains 12 residues. The CDR3 DNA reads as TGTGCCTGGGATCGGGACAACCTCGAAGCTTTCTTT. This gives the protein CAWDRDNLEAFF.

The V call is TRBV20-1, the J call TRBJ2-1; D gene unclear. Germline V gene lookup returns CDR1 DFQATT and CDR2 SNEGSKA (reference sequence). The CDR3 sequence is 11 residues long. The V and J ends lost 4 bases and 6 bases respectively, with 7 bases between them. The CDR3 here is CSAIGANEQFF. In DNA, the CDR3 is TGCAGTGCTATCGGAGCCAATGAGCAGTTCTTC.

The table lists this clonotype with many counts. J is TRBJ1-5 and V is TRBV27, with 7 bases aligning to TRBD1. CDR1 is MNHEY and CDR2 is SMNVEV in the germline V gene (reference sequence). CDR3 size: 20 residues. V trimming: 8 bases; J trimming: 2 bases; junction bases outside the gene matches: 24. In nucleotides, the CDR3 is TGTGCCAGCCCTCCCGTTCGGGTGGTTACAGGGGCGAGCGGCAATCAGCCCCAGCATTTT. It specifies CASPPVRVVTGASGNQPQHF.

The table lists this clonotype with many counts. The CDR3 loop reads CASLVGGTEAFF. CDR3 nucleotide sequence: TGTGCCAGCCTGGTTGGAGGCACTGAAGCTTTCTTT. V and J are TRBV11-2 and TRBJ1-1; D gene ambiguous. This CDR3 has 12 residues. V was cut by 8 bases and J by 4 bases, with 11 bases left in between. Per germline, CDR1 SGHAT and CDR2 FQNNGV.

V gene TRBV11-2 combines with J gene TRBJ2-5; 12 bases are shared with TRBD2. With V trimmed by 1 base and J by 4 bases, 10 bases remained unmatched. CDR1 is SGHAT, CDR2 FQNNGV, per germline. The CDR3 sequence is 18 residues long. The CDR3 here is CASSLGGLAGGPGETQYF. The CDR3 nucleotides read TGTGCCAGCAGCTTAGGCGGGCTAGCGGGAGGGCCGGGAGAGACCCAGTACTTC.

The table lists this clonotype with many counts. The gene calls are TRBV2 and TRBJ1-1; D is perhaps TRBD1 (5 bases). Trimming shortened V by 4 bases and J by 1 base, and 7 bases separated the two germline ends. The CDR3 totals 13 residues. Per germline, CDR1 SNHLY and CDR2 FYNNEI. CDR3 sequence reads: CASSVQENTEAFF. CDR3 in DNA: TGTGCCAGCAGTGTACAGGAGAACACTGAAGCTTTCTTT.

DNA of the CDR3: TGTGCCAGCAGCCAAGACCCCAAGGCTTTCAATTCACCCCTCCACTTT. Amino acids: CASSQDPKAFNSPLHF. The V and J genes are TRBV4-2 and TRBJ1-6; D unclear. Per germline, CDR1 LGHNA and CDR2 YNFKEQ. The CDR3 is made up of 16 amino acids. The V and J ends lost 0 bases and 7 bases respectively, with 13 bases between them.

This clonotype was seen more than once but under ten times. J is TRBJ2-3 and V is TRBV4-1; 8 bases line up with TRBD1. The CDR3 length is 21 residues. V lost 0 bases to trimming and J lost 1 base; unmatched junction nucleotides: 18. Looked up from germline, CDR1 is MGHRA and CDR2 is YSYEKL. The CDR3 loop reads CASSQDRGRGLIAAGTDTQYF. As DNA, the CDR3 is TGCGCCAGCAGCCAAGATCGGGGCAGGGGGCTGATAGCGGCGGGCACAGATACGCAGTATTTT.

This clonotype was detected ten times or more. V is TRBV7-9 and J is TRBJ1-2, with 7 bases matching TRBD1. V was pared by 3 bases and J by 6 bases, with 10 bases of the junction left unmatched. The germline gives CDR1 SEHNR, CDR2 FQNEAQ (reference sequence). The CDR3 runs 15 residues. Here the CDR3 DNA reads TGTGCCAGCAGCTTCCTTCCAACAGGGGCTAATGGCTACACCTTC. The encoded protein is CASSFLPTGANGYTF.

This clonotype was recorded at least ten times. V is TRBV11-2 and J is TRBJ2-2; D gene uncertain. The V end was cut by 8 bases, the J end by 8 bases, with 12 bases between. The CDR3 has 12 amino acids. Germline V gene data show CDR1 as SGHAT and CDR2 as FQNNGV. The CDR3 protein is CASGTFYGELFF. The CDR3 DNA is TGTGCCAGCGGCACCTTCTATGGGGAGCTGTTTTTT.

This clonotype was recorded a few times. The rearrangement joins TRBV20-1 to TRBJ2-1; D might be TRBD1 or TRBD2, each matching 5 bases. The ends were cut back, 6 bases at V and 0 bases at J, with 9 bases in the middle. Germline CDR1 reads DFQATT; CDR2 reads SNEGSKA (reference sequence). The CDR3 covers 13 residues. The CDR3 here is CSAGERSYNEQFF. CDR3 nucleotide sequence: TGCAGTGCGGGGGAACGCTCCTACAATGAGCAGTTCTTC.

This clonotype showed up just a few times. J is TRBJ2-7 and V is TRBV9; possibly TRBD2 for D (6 bases). V was shortened by 3 bases and J by 5 bases, with 12 bases between the two germline ends. The germline gives CDR1 SGDLS, CDR2 YYNGEE. The CDR3 spans 13 residues. Here the CDR3 reads CASSAQPGDEQYF. Here the CDR3 DNA reads TGTGCCAGCAGCGCCCAGCCGGGGGACGAGCAGTACTTC. The whole variable domain, filled in from reference TRBV9 and TRBJ2-7, reads DSGVTQTPKHLITATGQRVTLRCSPRSGDLSVYWYQQSLDQGLQFLIQYYNGEERAKGNILERFSAQQFPDLHSELNLSSLELGDSALYFCASSAQPGDEQYFGPGTRLTVT.

The chain combines TRBV4-1 with TRBJ2-7; 13 bases align to TRBD2. Trimming took 4 bases from V and 7 from J; bases not matched to a gene: 13. The length of the CDR3 is 17 residues. Germline-derived CDR1 and CDR2 are MGHRA and YSYEKL. CDR3 sequence (DNA): TGCGCCAGCAGCCCGTGGACTAGCGGGAGTCGGGTTGGGGAGCAGTACTTC. It translates to CASSPWTSGSRVGEQYF.

This clonotype has only a few counts. The rearrangement uses TRBV19 and TRBJ1-5; 7 nucleotides align to TRBD1. V lost 5 bases, J lost 9 bases, and 13 bases stayed unmatched. The CDR3 runs 15 residues. Germline lookup yields CDR1 LNHDA and CDR2 SQIVND (reference sequence). CDR3 DNA sequence: TGTGCCAGTAGTGAAGGGGGGACAGCCTCAGGGCCCCAGCATTTT. It yields the protein CASSEGGTASGPQHF.

This clonotype appeared many times. This chain links TRBV3-1 with TRBJ2-7; TRBD1 matches at 8 bases. Germline V CDR1 and CDR2: LGHDT, YNNKEL (reference sequence). The CDR3 sequence is 15 residues long. V trimming: 3 bases; J trimming: 5 bases; junction bases outside the gene matches: 9. The CDR3 protein is CASSHADRARHEQYF. The CDR3 bases are TGTGCCAGCAGCCATGCGGACAGGGCGAGACACGAGCAGTACTTC.